Listed here is a single T cell receptor (beta chain). No antigen is known for it. Per germline, CDR1 MNHEY and CDR2 SVGAGI. With V trimmed by 6 bases and J by 2 bases, 3 bases remained unmatched. The CDR3 is 15 residues long. Data came from immunoSEQ multiplex PCR; TCRdb stores just in-frame clones and leaves some out. The repertoire consists of around 65,000 clones, with 60% to 85% occurring once and the leading ten covering under 3%. The sample originates from a study of OX40 agonist ivuxolimab in advanced cancers. As for the study in general: Ivuxolimab is a fully human IgG2 antibody that activates OX40 (CD134). Patients assigned to dose escalation were diagnosed with hepatocellular carcinoma, melanoma, renal cell or head and neck cancer.

General study results and limits: At 0.1 to 3.0 mg/kg, clonal expansion of CD4+ and CD8+ blood T cells had occurred by week 6.

Here the sequenced sample was CD4+ or CD8+ T cells sorted from blood, taken in a trial of the OX40 agonist ivuxolimab. This TCR came from an adult with an advanced solid tumor such as melanoma, head and neck, liver or kidney cancer. The chain links TRBV6-5 to TRBJ2-5, with 13 positions matching TRBD2. CDR3 in amino acids: CASRLAGGGQETQYF. DNA for the CDR3: TGTGCCAGCAGACTAGCGGGGGGGGGTCAAGAGACCCAGTACTTC.